This note documents a single T cell receptor (beta chain) sequence. Its antigen is unidentified. Produced via immunoSEQ multiplex PCR; TCRdb's table is partial and in-frame only. Of about 120,000 clones in the sample, about 90% were seen once. Trimming removed 6 bases at V and 4 bases at J, with 15 bases between. The V gene's germline CDR1 is MDHEN and CDR2 SYDVKM. The CDR3 loop spans 14 amino acids. This sample was included in a study of T cell responses to AZD1222 COVID-19 vaccine. Study-wide findings and caveats: Donor demographics were predominantly white British with a female majority; clonal diversity may be underestimated. Spike-specific TCR breadth and depth both grew after two AZD1222 doses.

This clonotype was obtained from an adult who received the AZD1222 COVID-19 vaccine. The specimen comprised peripheral blood, sampled 28 days after the second AZD1222 dose. The rearrangement joins TRBV28 to TRBJ1-2; D perhaps matches TRBD1 (5 bases). The CDR3 reads CASRSTGATYGYTF. The CDR3 nucleotides are TGTGCCAGCAGAAGTACAGGAGCCACCTATGGCTACACCTTC.